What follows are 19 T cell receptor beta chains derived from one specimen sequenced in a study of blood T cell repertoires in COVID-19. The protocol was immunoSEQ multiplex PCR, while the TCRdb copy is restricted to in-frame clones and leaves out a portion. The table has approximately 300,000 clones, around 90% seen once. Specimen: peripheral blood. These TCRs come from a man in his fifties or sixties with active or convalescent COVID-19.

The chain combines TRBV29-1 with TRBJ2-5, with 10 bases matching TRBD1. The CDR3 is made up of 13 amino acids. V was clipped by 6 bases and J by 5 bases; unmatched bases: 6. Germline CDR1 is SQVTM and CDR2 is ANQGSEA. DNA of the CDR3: TGCAGCGTGTCCGGGACAGGGGCTGAGACCCAGTACTTC. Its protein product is CSVSGTGAETQYF.

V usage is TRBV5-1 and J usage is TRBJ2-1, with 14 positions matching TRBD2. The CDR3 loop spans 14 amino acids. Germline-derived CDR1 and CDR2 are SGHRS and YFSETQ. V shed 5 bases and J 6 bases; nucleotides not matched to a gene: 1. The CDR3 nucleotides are TGCGCCAGCAGGGGGACTAGCGGGAGCAATGAGCAGTTCTTC. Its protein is CASRGTSGSNEQFF.

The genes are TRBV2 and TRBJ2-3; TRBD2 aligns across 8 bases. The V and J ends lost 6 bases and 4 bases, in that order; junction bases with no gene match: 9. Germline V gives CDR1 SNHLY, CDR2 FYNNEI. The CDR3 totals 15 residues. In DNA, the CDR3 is TGTGCCAGCAGAACCTGGACTAGCTCCGCAGATACGCAGTATTTT. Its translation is CASRTWTSSADTQYF. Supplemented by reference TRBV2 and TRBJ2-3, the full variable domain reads EPEVTQTPSHQVTQMGQEVILRCVPISNHLYFYWYRQILGQKVEFLVSFYNNEISEKSEIFDDQFSVERPDGSNFTLKIRSTKLEDSAMYFCASRTWTSSADTQYFGPGTRLTVL.

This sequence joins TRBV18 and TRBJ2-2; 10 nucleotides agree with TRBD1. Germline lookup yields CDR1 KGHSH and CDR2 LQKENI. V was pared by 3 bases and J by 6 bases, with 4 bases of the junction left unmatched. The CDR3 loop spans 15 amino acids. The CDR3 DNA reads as TGTGCCAGCTCACCGTTTGACAGGGGGCCCGGGGAGCTGTTTTTT. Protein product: CASSPFDRGPGELFF.

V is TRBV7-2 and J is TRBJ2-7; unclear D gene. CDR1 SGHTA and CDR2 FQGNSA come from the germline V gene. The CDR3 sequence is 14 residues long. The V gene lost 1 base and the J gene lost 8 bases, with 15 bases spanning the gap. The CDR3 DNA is TGTGCCAGCAGCTTAGGTGCCGCCCCTACGAAGCAGTACTTC. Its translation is CASSLGAAPTKQYF.

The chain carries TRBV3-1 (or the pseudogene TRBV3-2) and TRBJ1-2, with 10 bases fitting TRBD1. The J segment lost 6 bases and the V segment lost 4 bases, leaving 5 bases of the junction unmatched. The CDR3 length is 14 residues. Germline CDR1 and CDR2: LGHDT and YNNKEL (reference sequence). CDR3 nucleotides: TGTGCCAGCAGCCCCCGACAGGGGGCCAATGGCTACACCTTC. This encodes CASSPRQGANGYTF.

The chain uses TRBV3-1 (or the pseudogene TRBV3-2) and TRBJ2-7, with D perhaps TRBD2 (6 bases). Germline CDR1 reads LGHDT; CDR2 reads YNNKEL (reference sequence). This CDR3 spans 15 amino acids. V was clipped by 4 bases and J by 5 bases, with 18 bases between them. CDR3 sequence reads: CASSPDPSGPNEQYF. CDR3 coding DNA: TGTGCCAGCAGCCCGGATCCGAGCGGGCCTAACGAGCAGTACTTC.

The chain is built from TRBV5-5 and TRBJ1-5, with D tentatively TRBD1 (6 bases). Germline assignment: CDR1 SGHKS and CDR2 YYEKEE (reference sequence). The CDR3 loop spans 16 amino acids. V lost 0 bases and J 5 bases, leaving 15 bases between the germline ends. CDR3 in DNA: TGTGCCAGCAGCTTGGGGGCAGGGGAAAGGGATCAGCCCCAGCATTTT. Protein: CASSLGAGERDQPQHF.

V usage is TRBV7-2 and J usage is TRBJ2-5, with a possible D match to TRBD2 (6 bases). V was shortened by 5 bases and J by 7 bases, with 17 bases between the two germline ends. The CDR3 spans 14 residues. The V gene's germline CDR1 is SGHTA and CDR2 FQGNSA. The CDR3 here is CASSHDTGVGTQYF. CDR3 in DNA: TGTGCCAGCAGCCATGACACGGGAGTTGGGACCCAGTACTTC.

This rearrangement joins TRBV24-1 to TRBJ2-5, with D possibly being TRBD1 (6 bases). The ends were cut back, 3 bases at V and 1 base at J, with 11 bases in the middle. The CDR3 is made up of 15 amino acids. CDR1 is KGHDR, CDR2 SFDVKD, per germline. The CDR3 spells CATSDPTGTQETQYF. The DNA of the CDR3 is TGTGCCACCAGTGATCCGACAGGCACCCAAGAGACCCAGTACTTC.

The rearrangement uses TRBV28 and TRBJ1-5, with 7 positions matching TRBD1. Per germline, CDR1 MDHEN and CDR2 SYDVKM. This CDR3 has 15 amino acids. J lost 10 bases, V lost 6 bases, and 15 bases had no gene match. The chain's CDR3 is CASRKPGQILSPQHF. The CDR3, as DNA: TGTGCCAGCAGAAAACCGGGACAGATCCTGAGTCCCCAGCATTTT. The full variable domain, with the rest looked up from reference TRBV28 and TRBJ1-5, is DVKVTQSSRYLVKRTGEKVFLECVQDMDHENMFWYRQDPGLGLRLIYFSYDVKMKEKGDIPEGYSVSREKKERFSLILESASTNQTSMYLCASRKPGQILSPQHFGDGTRLSIL.

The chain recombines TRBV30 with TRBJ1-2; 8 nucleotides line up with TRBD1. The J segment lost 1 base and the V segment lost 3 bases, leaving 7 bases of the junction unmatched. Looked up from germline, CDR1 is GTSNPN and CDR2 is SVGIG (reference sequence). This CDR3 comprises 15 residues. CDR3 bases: TGTGCCTGGAGCCACAGGACAGGGCATAACTATGGCTACACCTTC. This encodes CAWSHRTGHNYGYTF.

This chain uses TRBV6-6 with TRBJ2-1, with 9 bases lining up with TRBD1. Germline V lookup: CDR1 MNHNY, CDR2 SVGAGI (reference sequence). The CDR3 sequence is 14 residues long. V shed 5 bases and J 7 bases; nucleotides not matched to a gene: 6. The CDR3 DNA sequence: TGTGCCAGCAGTCCGGGACAGGGCAGAAATGAGCAGTTCTTC. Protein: CASSPGQGRNEQFF.

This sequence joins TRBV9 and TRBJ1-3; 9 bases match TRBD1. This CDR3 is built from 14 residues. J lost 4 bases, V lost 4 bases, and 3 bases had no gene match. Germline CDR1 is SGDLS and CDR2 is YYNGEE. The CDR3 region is CASSQGQGGNTIYF. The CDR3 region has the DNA TGTGCCAGCAGCCAGGGACAGGGAGGAAACACCATATATTTT.

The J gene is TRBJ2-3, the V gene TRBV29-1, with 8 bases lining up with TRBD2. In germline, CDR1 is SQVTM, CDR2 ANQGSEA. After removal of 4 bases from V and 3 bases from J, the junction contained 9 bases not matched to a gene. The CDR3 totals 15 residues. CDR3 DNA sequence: TGCAGCGTTGGGGTCTACGGGGGGGTGACAGATACGCAGTATTTT. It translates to CSVGVYGGVTDTQYF.

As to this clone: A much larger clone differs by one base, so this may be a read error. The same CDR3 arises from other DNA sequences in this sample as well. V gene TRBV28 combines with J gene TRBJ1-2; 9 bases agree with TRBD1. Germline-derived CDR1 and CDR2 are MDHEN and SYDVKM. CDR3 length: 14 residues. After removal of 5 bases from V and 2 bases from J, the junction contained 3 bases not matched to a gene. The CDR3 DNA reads TGTGCCAGCAGTCTCGGGACAGGGAACTATGGCTACACCTTC. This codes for CASSLGTGNYGYTF.

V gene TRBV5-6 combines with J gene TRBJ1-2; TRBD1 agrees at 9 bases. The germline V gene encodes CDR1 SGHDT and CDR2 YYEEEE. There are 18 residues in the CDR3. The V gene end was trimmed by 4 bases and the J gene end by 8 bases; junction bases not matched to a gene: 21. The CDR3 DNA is TGTGCCAGCAGCGGAATCCGGGACAGGGAAAAATTCCTTCGAGGCTACACCTTC. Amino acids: CASSGIRDREKFLRGYTF.

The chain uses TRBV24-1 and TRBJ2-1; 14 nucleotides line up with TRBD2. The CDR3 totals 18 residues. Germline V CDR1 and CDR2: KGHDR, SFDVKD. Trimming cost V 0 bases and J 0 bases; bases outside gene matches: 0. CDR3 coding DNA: TGTGCCACCAGTGATTTGGGGACTAGCGGGAGCTCCTACAATGAGCAGTTCTTC. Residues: CATSDLGTSGSSYNEQFF.

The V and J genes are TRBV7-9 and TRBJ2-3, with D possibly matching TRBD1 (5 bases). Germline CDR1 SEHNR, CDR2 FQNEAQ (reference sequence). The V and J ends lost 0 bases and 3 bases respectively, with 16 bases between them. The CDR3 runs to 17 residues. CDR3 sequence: CASSLAQGRGSTDTQYF. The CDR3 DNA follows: TGTGCCAGCAGCTTAGCGCAGGGTAGGGGTTCAACAGATACGCAGTATTTT.